This T cell receptor beta chain was documented in a study of CD8 T cells in ankylosing spondylitis. The length of the CDR3 is 15 residues. Germline CDR1 and CDR2: SGHTA and FQGNSA. J lost 5 bases, V lost 7 bases, and 8 bases had no gene match. The table lists this clonotype with a few counts. Its target is not known. Via MiXCR, TCRdb re-called the 5' RACE reads, giving one row per CDR3 protein. The sample lists under 250,000 distinct CDR3 sequences, approximately 30% occurring once. General study points: Disease-linked clones displayed a CD8+ phenotype and appeared relatively rarely in peripheral blood. Within ankylosing spondylitis blood, a TCR beta motif made up of eight highly homologous variants appeared to be characteristic.

The sequence was obtained from a male donor with ankylosing spondylitis or in good health (not recorded which). The J gene is TRBJ2-3, the V gene TRBV7-2; TRBD2 agrees at 11 bases. The sequenced material came from blood, either unsorted or a sorted T cell fraction (not recorded which). CDR3 in DNA: TGTGCCAGCACCTTTAGCGGGGGGGAGAGAGATACGCAGTATTTT. Its translation is CASTFSGGERDTQYF.